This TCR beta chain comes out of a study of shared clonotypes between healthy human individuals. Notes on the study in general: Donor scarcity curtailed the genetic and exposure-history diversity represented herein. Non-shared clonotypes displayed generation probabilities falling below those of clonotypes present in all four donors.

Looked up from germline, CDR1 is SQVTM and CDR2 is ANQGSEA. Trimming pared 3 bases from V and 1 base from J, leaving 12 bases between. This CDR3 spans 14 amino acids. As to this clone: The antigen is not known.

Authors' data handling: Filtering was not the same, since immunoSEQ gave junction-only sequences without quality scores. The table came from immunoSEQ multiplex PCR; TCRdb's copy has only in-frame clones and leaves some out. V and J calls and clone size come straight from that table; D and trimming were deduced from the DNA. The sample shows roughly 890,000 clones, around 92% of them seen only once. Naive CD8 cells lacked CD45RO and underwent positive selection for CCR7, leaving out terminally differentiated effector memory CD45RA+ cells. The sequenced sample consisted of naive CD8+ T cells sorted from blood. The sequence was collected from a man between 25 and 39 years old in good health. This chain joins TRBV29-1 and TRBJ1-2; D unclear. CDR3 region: CSVESPQRNYGYTF. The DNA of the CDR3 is TGCAGCGTTGAGAGTCCTCAACGTAACTATGGCTACACCTTC.